This TCR beta chain is drawn from a study of blood T cell repertoires in COVID-19. About the research overall: From the United States, Italy and Spain came samples of acute and convalescent COVID-19. T cells, B-cell-depleted T cells, or PBMCs provided the cDNA or gDNA that served as material.

About this clone: One junction end does not reproduce the germline sequence, and a read error may be involved. Within the sample, other DNA sequences also encode this same CDR3.

In the authors' workflow: How many nucleated cells were present was estimated from reference gene primer amplification. Method: immunoSEQ multiplex PCR; TCRdb's copy keeps in-frame clones and lacks some. V and J calls and clone size follow that table, whereas D and trimming were derived from the DNA. The repertoire consists of approximately 69,000 clones, with about four fifths occurring once and the leading ten covering approximately 22%. CDR3 length equals 15 residues. Germline assignment: CDR1 SEHNR and CDR2 FQNEAQ (reference sequence). Source material: peripheral blood. The chain uses TRBV7-9 and TRBJ2-1; no clear D gene. The TCR comes from a woman between 70 and 85 years old with acute or convalescent COVID-19. In DNA, the CDR3 is TGTGCCAGCAGCTTAGATGGCGGTTCCTACAATGAGCAATTCTTC. Translated, it gives CASSLDGGSYNEQFF. Drawing the rest from reference TRBV7-9 and TRBJ2-1, the complete variable domain is DTGVSQNPRHKITKRGQNVTFRCDPISEHNRLYWYRQTLGQGPEFLTYFQNEAQLEKSRLLSDRFSAERPKGSFSTLEIQRTEQGDSAMYLCASSLDGGSYNEQFFGPGTRLTVL.